This T cell receptor beta chain was identified in a study of T-cell memory formation after mild COVID-19. Study-wide context: Largely, TCR clusters stayed within a single donor. Study-level findings and limits: In pre-infection memory, a portion of responding clones appeared, which suggested that cross-reactive memory joined. Clones shrinking from day 15 to 85 showed even CD4/CD8 mixes; later expanders tilted CD4+. Most CD4+ clones that shrank were in CM and EM, while CD8+ ones turned up in EMRA.

With respect to this clonotype: No antigen is known for it.

TCRdb ran MiXCR on the 5' RACE reads and lists one entry per CDR3 protein. The data hold around 180,000 distinct CDR3 sequences, with around 15% observed a single time. The CDR3 runs to 15 residues. Germline CDR1 is DFQATT and CDR2 is SNEGSKA (reference sequence). Trimming shortened V by 4 bases and J by 7 bases, and 20 bases separated the two germline ends. This chain connects TRBV20-1 to TRBJ2-1; D may correspond to TRBD1 or TRBD2 (5 bases each). Sequencing input: PBMCs or a T cell subset sorted from them (not recorded which). The TCR originated in an adult woman who had mild COVID-19 (a few samples of this study predate the infection). Cell type and time point are not known. The CDR3 region is CSATWTDSRVNEQFF. The CDR3 DNA reads TGCAGTGCTACGTGGACGGACTCCAGGGTAAATGAGCAGTTCTTC.